This TCR beta chain was profiled in a study of T-cell reconstitution after alpha-beta-depleted transplantation in children. For TCRbeta, the library was prepared with unique molecular identifiers. Using its own MiXCR run on the PCR reads, TCRdb lists one record per CDR3 protein. In the table there are some 600,000 distinct CDR3 sequences, around 17% of which are singletons. This CDR3 spans 14 amino acids. The J segment lost 4 bases and the V segment lost 5 bases, leaving 4 bases of the junction unmatched. J is TRBJ1-1 and V is TRBV12-3 or TRBV12-4; 10 bases line up with TRBD1. Sequencing used PBMCs from the stem cell graft donor, obtained from the stem cell graft. This clonotype was sampled from a human donor who donated a stem cell graft to a child with acute myeloid leukemia. The CDR3 sequence: CASSTTGGPTEAFF. The CDR3 DNA reads as TGTGCCAGCAGTACGACAGGGGGCCCCACTGAAGCTTTCTTT.